This record covers a single T cell receptor (beta chain). Its antigen is still unknown. The time point was: baseline, week 1 (first vaccination visit). This sample's treatment: pre-vaccination baseline after standard-of-care therapy. These data come from a study of a mutant IDH1 vaccine in newly diagnosed glioma. The overall study: Prior therapy was radiotherapy, temozolomide, or both; most received both.

This CDR3 has 15 residues. Germline lookup yields CDR1 SGHKS and CDR2 YYEKEE (reference sequence). V shed 0 bases and J 5 bases; nucleotides not matched to a gene: 7. General study points: No link was apparently found between pseudoprogression and changes in top peripheral T cell clonotypes.

The method was immunoSEQ multiplex PCR; TCRdb's version includes in-frame clones alone and lacks a portion of them. Of tens of thousands of clones in the sample, about 80% were seen once. The J gene is TRBJ2-5, the V gene TRBV5-5, with TRBD1 matching 7 bases. The material was PBMCs, obtained from a glioma patient treated with radiotherapy, temozolomide or both. This TCR derives from a man aged 25 to 40 with glioma. The CDR3 DNA is TGTGCCAGCAGCTTGGATACAGGGGCTTGGGAGACCCAGTACTTC. It codes for CASSLDTGAWETQYF.